A selection of T cell receptor beta chains follows, all from one sample in a study of OX40 agonist ivuxolimab in advanced cancers. The method was immunoSEQ multiplex PCR; TCRdb's version includes in-frame clones alone and lacks a portion of them. The sample consists of roughly 50,000 clones, about 83% of them appearing once. The sample was CD4+ or CD8+ T cells sorted from blood, taken in a trial of the OX40 agonist ivuxolimab. These receptors were taken from an adult with an advanced solid tumor such as melanoma, head and neck, liver or kidney cancer. The CDR3 runs from the conserved cysteine through the conserved F or W. D genes are given only for firm matches. Clone size appears in some rows only: once, few, many, or a class for an expanded clone.

v_call	clone_size	d_call	j_call	cdr3_nt	cdr3_aa
TRBV18	NA	NA	TRBJ1-1	TGTGCCAGCTCGCCGGTATCGAACACTGAAGCTTTCTTT	CASSPVSNTEAFF
TRBV29-1	NA	TRBD1	TRBJ2-7	TGCAGCGTTGAAGAGGACAGGGGCGAGCAGTACTTC	CSVEEDRGEQYF
TRBV4-2	NA	TRBD1	TRBJ1-1	TGTGCCAGCAGCCAAGAGGGGACAGGGGGCGCAGGCACTGAAGCTTTCTTT	CASSQEGTGGAGTEAFF
TRBV6-4	NA	NA	TRBJ2-3	TGTGCCAGACAAGAGACGCAGTATTTT	CARQETQYF
TRBV5-4	NA	NA	TRBJ1-1	TGTGCCAGCAGCAGGGGGAACACTGAAGCTTTCTTT	CASSRGNTEAFF
TRBV18	NA	NA	TRBJ1-1	TGTGCCAGCTCACCAACAGGCCTGAACACTGAAGCTTTCTTT	CASSPTGLNTEAFF
TRBV4-1	few	NA	TRBJ1-2	TGCGCCAGCAGCCAAGTGGAGGACGGGAACTATGGCTACACCTTC	CASSQVEDGNYGYTF
TRBV13	NA	NA	TRBJ1-5	TGTGCCAGCAGCTTAGCAACAGGTAGCAATCAGCCCCAGCATTTT	CASSLATGSNQPQHF
TRBV4-1	NA	NA	TRBJ1-2	TGCGCCAGCAGCCAAGTAGGTCCGGGAGAGAACTATGGCTACACCTTC	CASSQVGPGENYGYTF
TRBV6-5	once	NA	TRBJ1-2	TGTGCCAGCAGTTACTCGACTGGGGGCTATGGCTACACCTTC	CASSYSTGGYGYTF